These T cell receptor beta chains were read from a single sample in a study of T cells in pancreatic ductal adenocarcinoma. Generated by immunoSEQ multiplex PCR, the TCRdb table keeps only in-frame clones and is missing some. Of 10,000 to 15,000 clones detected, 75% to 90% appear once; the ten largest clones hold 18%. Sequencing was carried out using PBMCs. The source of these receptors is a human donor with pancreatic ductal adenocarcinoma. Each CDR3 is given without its conserved first and last residue.

TRBV6-5	TRBJ1-2	ASRRSDANYGYT
TRBV7-6	TRBJ2-7	ASSLNGRREQY
TRBV19	TRBJ1-1	ASSMTLPNTEAF
TRBV5-1	TRBJ1-1	ATSGGSEAF
TRBV6-1	TRBJ2-7	ASSEGSFPGVV
TRBV5-1	TRBJ1-6	ASSLDGDNSPLH
TRBV2	TRBJ2-5	ASTPGEGFYSETQY
TRBV7-8	TRBJ2-1	ASSPPQAGFAEQF
TRBV30	TRBJ1-5	AWSIGRYGNQPQH
TRBV15	TRBJ2-5	ATSSRQGGTQY
TRBV9	TRBJ2-1	ASSVSGPDYNEQF
TRBV7-9	TRBJ1-2	ASSYRDFDGYT
TRBV20-1	TRBJ2-7	SALNYEQY
TRBV30	TRBJ2-7	ALHIAGRSYEQY
TRBV2	TRBJ2-3	ASSAAVSTDTQY
TRBV20-1	TRBJ2-1	SAIPGPQPF
TRBV7-2	TRBJ2-3	ASSIHSSTDTQY